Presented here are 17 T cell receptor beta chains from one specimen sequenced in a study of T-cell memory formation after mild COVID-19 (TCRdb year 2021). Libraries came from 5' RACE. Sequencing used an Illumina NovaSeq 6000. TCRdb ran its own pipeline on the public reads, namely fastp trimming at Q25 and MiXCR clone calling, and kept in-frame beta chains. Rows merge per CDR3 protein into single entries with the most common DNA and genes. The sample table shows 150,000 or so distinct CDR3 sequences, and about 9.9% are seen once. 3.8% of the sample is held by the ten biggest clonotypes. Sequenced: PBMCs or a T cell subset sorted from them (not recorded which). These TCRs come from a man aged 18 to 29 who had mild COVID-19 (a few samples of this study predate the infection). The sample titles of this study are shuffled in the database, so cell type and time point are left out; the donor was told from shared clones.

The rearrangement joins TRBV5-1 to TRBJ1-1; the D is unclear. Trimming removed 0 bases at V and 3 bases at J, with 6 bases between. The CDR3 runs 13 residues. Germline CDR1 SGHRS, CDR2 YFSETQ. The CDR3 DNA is TGCGCCAGCAGCTTGGCCCTACACACTGAAGCTTTCTTT. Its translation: CASSLALHTEAFF.

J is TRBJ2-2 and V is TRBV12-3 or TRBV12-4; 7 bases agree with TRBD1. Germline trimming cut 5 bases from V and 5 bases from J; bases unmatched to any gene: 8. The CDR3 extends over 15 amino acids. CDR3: CASSQGTGDTGELFF. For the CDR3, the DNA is TGTGCCAGCAGTCAGGGTACAGGGGATACCGGGGAGCTGTTTTTT.

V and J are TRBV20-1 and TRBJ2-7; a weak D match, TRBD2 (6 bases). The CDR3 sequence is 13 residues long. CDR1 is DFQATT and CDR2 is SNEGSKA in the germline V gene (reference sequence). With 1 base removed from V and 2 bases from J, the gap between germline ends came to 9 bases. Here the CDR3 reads CSARGREPYEQYV. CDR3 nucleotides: TGCAGTGCTAGAGGACGGGAGCCCTACGAGCAGTACGTC.

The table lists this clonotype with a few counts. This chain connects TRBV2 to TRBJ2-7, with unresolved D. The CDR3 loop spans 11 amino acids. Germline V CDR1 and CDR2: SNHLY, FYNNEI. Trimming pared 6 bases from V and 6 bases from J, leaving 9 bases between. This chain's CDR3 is CASSPQSEQYV. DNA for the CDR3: TGTGCCAGCAGCCCCCAGAGCGAGCAGTACGTC.

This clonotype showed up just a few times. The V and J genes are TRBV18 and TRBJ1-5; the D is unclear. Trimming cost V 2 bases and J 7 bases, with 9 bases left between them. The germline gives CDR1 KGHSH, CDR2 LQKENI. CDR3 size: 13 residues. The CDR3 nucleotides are TGTGCCAGCTCACCAGGCAGCCAACAGCCCCAGCATTTT. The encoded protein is CASSPGSQQPQHF.

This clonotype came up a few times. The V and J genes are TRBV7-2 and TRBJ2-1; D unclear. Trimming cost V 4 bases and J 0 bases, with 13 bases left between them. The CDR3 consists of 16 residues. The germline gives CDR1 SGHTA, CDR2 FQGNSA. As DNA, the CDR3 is TGTGCCAGCAGCTCAACACCTCTGAGCTCCTACAATGAGCAGTTCTTC. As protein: CASSSTPLSSYNEQFF. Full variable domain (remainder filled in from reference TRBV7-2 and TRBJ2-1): GAGVSQSPSNKVTEKGKDVELRCDPISGHTALYWYRQSLGQGLEFLIYFQGNSAPDKSGLPSDRFSAERTGGSVSTLTIQRTQQEDSAVYLCASSSTPLSSYNEQFFGPGTRLTVL.

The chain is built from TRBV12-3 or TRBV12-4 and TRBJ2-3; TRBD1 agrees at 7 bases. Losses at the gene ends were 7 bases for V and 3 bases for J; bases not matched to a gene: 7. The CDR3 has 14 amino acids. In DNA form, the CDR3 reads TGTGCCAGCAACACGGGACAGCCAACAGATACGCAGTATTTT. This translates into CASNTGQPTDTQYF.

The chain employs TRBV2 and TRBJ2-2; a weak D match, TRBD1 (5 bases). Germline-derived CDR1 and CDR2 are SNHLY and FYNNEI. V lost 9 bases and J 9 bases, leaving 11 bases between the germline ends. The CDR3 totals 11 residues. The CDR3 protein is CARTLDRELFF. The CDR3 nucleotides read TGTGCCAGAACCTTGGACAGGGAGCTGTTTTTT. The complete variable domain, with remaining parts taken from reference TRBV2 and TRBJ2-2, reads EPEVTQTPSHQVTQMGQEVILRCVPISNHLYFYWYRQILGQKVEFLVSFYNNEISEKSEIFDDQFSVERPDGSNFTLKIRSTKLEDSAMYFCARTLDRELFFGEGSRLTVL.

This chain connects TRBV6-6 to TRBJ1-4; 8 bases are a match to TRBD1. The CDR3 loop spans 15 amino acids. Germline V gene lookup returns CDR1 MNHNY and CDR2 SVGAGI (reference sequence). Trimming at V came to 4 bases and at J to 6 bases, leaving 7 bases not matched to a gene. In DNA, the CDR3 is TGTGCCAGCAGTTCAACAGACAGGGGCCATGAAAAACTGTTTTTT. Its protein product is CASSSTDRGHEKLFF.

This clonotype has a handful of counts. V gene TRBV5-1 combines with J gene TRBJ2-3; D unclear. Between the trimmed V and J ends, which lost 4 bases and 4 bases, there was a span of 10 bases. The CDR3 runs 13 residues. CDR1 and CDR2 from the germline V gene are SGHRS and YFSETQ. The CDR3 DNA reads TGCGCCAGCAGCCTGACGGTCCCAGATACGCAGTATTTT. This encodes CASSLTVPDTQYF.

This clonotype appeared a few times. This CDR3 reads CASSVGGAYETQYF. The CDR3 DNA sequence: TGTGCCAGCAGCGTAGGGGGGGCTTACGAGACCCAGTACTTC. This chain connects TRBV9 to TRBJ2-5; D might be TRBD1 or TRBD2, each matching 6 bases. With 0 bases removed from V and 5 bases from J, the gap between germline ends came to 11 bases. The CDR3 is 14 amino acids. The germline V gene encodes CDR1 SGDLS and CDR2 YYNGEE.

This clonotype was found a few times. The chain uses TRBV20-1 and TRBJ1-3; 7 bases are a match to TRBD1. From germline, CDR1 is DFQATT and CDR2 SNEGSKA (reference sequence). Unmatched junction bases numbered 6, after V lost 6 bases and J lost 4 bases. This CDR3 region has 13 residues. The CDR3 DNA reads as TGCAGTGCGGGACAGCCCCAAGGAAACACCATATATTTT. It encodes CSAGQPQGNTIYF.

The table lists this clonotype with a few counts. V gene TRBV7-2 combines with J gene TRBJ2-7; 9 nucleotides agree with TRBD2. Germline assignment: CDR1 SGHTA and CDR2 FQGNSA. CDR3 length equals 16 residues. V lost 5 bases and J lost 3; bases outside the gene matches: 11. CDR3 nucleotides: TGTGCCAGCAGCCAATTCCCAGCGGGGGGCCTCTACGAGCAGTACTTC. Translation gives CASSQFPAGGLYEQYF.

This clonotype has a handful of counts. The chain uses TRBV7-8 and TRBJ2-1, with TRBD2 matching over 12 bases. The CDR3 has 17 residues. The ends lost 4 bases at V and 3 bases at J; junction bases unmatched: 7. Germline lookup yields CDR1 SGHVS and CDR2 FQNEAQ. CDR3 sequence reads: CASSSQTSGGIYNEQFF. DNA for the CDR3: TGTGCCAGCAGCTCCCAGACTAGCGGGGGAATCTACAATGAGCAGTTCTTC.

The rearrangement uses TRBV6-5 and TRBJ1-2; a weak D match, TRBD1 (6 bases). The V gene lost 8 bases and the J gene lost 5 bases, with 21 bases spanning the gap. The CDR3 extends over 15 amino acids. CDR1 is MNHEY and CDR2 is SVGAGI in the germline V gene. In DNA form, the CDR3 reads TGTGCCAGCGTACCTCGACAGGACGCTGGGTATGGCTACACCTTC. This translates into CASVPRQDAGYGYTF.

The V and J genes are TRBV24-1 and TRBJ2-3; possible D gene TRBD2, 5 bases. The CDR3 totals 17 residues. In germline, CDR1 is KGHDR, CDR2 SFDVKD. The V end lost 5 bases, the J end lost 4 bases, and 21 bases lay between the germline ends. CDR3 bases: TGTGCCACCAGTGCCAAACTAGGGCGGGCCTACGCAGATACGCAGTATTTT. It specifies CATSAKLGRAYADTQYF.

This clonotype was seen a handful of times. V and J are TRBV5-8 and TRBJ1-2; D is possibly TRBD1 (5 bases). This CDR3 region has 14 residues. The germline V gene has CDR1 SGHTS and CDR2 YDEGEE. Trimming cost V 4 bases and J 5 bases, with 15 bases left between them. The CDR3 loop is CASSPRRGAYGYTF. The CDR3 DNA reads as TGTGCCAGCAGCCCCAGGCGAGGGGCTTATGGCTACACCTTC.